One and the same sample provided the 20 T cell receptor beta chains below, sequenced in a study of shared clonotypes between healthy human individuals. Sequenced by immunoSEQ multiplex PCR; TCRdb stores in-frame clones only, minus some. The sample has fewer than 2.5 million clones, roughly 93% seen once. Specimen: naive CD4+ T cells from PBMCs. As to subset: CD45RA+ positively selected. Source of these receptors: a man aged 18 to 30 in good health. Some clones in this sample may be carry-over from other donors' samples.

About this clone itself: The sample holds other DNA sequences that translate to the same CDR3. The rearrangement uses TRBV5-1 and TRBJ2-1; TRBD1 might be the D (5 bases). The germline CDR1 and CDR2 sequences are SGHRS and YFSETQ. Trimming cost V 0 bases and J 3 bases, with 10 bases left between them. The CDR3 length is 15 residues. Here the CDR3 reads CASSLVSGIYNEQFF. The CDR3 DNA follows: TGCGCCAGCAGCTTGGTGTCAGGGATCTACAATGAGCAGTTCTTC.

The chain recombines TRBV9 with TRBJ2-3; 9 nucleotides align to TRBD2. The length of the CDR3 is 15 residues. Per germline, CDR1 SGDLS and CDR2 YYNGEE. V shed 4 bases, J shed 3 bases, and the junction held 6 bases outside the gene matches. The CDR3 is CASSYLSGSTDTQYF. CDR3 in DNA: TGTGCCAGCAGCTACCTTAGCGGGAGTACAGATACGCAGTATTTT.

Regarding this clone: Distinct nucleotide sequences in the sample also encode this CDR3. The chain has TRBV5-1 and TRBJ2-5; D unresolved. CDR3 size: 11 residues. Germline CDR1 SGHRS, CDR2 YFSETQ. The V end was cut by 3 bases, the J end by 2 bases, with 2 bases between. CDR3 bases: TGCGCCAGCAGCTCACAAGAGACCCAGTACTTC. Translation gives CASSSQETQYF.

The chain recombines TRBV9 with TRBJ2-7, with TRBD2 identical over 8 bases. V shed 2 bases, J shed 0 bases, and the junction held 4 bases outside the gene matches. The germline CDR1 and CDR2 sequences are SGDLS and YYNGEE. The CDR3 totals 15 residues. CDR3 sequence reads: CASSVGLANSYEQYF. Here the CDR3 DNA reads TGTGCCAGCAGCGTCGGACTAGCCAACTCCTACGAGCAGTACTTC.

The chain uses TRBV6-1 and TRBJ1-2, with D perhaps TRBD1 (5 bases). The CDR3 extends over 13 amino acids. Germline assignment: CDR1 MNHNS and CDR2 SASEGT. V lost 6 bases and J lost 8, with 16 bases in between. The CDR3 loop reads CASSPLRGRGYTF. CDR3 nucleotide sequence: TGTGCCAGCAGCCCATTAAGGGGTCGCGGCTACACCTTC.

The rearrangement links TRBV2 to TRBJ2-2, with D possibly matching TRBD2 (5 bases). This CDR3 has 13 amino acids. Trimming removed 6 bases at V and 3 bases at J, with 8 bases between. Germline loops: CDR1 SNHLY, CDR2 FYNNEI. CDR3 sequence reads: CASSADYTGELFF. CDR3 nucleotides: TGTGCCAGCAGCGCGGACTACACCGGGGAGCTGTTTTTT.

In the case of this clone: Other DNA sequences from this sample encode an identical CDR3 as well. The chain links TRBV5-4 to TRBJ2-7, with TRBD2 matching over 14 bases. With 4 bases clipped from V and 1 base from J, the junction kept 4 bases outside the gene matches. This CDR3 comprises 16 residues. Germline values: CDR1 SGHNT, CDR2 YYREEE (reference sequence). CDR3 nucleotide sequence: TGTGCCAGCAGCCCCGGGACTAGCGGGAGTTCCTACGAGCAGTACTTC. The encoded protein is CASSPGTSGSSYEQYF. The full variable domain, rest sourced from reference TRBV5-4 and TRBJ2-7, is ETGVTQSPTHLIKTRGQQVTLRCSSQSGHNTVSWYQQALGQGPQFIFQYYREEENGRGNFPPRFSGLQFPNYSSELNVNALELDDSALYLCASSPGTSGSSYEQYFGPGTRLTVT.

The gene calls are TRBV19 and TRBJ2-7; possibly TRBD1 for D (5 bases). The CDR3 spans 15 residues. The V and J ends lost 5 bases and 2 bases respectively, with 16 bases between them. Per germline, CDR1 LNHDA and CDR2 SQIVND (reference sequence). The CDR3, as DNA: TGTGCCAGTAGTTATGGGGCAGTGATGGCCTACGAGCAGTACTTC. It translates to CASSYGAVMAYEQYF.

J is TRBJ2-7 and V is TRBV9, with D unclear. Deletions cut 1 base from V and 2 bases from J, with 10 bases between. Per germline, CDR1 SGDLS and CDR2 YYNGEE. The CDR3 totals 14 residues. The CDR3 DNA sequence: TGTGCCAGCAGCGTAACGACAAAGGCCTACGAGCAGTACTTC. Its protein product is CASSVTTKAYEQYF.

The CDR3 coding sequence is TGTGCCAGCAGCTCGACCACGGGCCGCTCCTACGAGCAGTACTTC. It encodes CASSSTTGRSYEQYF. The rearrangement links TRBV7-8 to TRBJ2-7; no firm D call. The ends were cut back, 4 bases at V and 0 bases at J, with 13 bases in the middle. Germline V gives CDR1 SGHVS, CDR2 FQNEAQ. This CDR3 comprises 15 residues.

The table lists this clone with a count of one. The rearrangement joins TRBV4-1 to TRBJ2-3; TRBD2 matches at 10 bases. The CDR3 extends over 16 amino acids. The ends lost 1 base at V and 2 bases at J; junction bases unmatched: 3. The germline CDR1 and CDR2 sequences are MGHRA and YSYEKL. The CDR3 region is CASSQALAGNTDTQYF. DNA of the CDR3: TGCGCCAGCAGCCAAGCACTAGCGGGAAACACAGATACGCAGTATTTT.

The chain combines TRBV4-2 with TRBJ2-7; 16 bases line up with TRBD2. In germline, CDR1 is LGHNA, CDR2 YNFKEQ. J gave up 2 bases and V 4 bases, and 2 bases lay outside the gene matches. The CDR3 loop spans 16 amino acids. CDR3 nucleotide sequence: TGTGCCAGCAGCCCCGGGACTAGCGGGAGGGCCTACGAGCAGTACTTC. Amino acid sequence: CASSPGTSGRAYEQYF.

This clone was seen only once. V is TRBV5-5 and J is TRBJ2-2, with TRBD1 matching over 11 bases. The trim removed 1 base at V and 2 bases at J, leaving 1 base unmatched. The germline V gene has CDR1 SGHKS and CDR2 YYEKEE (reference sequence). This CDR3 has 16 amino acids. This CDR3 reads CASSLRTGGNTGELFF. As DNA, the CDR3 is TGTGCCAGCAGCTTGCGGACAGGGGGCAACACCGGGGAGCTGTTTTTT.

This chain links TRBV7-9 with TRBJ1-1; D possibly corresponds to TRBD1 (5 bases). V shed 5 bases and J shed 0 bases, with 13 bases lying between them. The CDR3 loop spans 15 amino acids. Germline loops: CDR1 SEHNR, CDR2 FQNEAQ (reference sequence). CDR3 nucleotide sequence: TGTGCCAGCAGCCCTACGGGGGGGATGAACACTGAAGCTTTCTTT. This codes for CASSPTGGMNTEAFF.

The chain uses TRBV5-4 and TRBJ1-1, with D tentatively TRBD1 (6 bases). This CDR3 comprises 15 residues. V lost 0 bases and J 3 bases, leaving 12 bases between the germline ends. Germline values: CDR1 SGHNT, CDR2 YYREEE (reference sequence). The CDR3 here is CASSLGGRGHTEAFF. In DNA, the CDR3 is TGTGCCAGCAGCTTGGGGGGCAGGGGTCACACTGAAGCTTTCTTT.

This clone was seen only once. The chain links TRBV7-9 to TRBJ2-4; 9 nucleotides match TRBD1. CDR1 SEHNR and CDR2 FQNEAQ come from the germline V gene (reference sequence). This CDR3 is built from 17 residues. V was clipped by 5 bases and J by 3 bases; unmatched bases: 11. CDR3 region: CASSHQAQGAFKNIQYF. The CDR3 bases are TGTGCCAGCAGCCATCAAGCACAGGGGGCCTTCAAAAACATTCAGTACTTC.

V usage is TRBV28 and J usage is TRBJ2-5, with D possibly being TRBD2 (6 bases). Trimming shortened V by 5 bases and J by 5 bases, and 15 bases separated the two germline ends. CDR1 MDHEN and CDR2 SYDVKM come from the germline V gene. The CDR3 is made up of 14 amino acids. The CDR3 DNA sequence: TGTGCCAGCAGTCCCCGACTAGTGCGCGAGACCCAGTACTTC. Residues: CASSPRLVRETQYF.

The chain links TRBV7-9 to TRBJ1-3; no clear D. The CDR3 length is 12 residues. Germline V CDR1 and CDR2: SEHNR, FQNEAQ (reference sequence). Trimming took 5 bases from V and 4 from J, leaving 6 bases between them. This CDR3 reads CASSGWGNTIYF. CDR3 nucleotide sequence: TGTGCCAGCAGCGGGTGGGGAAACACCATATATTTT.

The CDR3 spells CASSGTGRGYNEQFF. The CDR3 region has the DNA TGTGCCAGCAGTGGAACTGGGCGGGGATACAATGAGCAGTTCTTC. This chain joins TRBV27 and TRBJ2-1; weak D call: TRBD2 (6 bases). The CDR3 is made up of 15 amino acids. V shed 5 bases and J shed 4 bases, with 15 bases lying between them. Germline CDR1 is MNHEY and CDR2 is SMNVEV (reference sequence).

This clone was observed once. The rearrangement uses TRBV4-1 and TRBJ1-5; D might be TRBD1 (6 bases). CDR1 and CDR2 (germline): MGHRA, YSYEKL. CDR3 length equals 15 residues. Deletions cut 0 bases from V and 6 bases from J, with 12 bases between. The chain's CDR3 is CASSQDQGRGQPQHF. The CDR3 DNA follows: TGCGCCAGCAGCCAAGATCAGGGGCGAGGTCAGCCCCAGCATTTT.